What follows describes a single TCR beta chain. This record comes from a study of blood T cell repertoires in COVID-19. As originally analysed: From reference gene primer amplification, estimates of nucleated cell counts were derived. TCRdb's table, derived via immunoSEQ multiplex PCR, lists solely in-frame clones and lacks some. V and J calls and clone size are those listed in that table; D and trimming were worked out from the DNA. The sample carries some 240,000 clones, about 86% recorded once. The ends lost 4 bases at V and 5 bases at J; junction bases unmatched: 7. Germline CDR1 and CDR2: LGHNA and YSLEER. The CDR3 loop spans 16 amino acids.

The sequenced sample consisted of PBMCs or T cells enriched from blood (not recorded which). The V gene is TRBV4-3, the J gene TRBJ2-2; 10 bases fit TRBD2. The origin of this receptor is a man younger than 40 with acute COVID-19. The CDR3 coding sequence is TGCGCCAGCAGCCCGAAGGCACTAGCGGGGACCGGGGAGCTGTTTTTT. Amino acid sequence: CASSPKALAGTGELFF.